The rows below give T cell receptor beta chains drawn from one sample of a study of T cells in Graves' hyperthyroidism and ophthalmopathy. MiXCR, applied by TCRdb to the multiplex PCR reads, yields one record per CDR3 protein. The sample records 200,000 or so distinct CDR3 sequences, 17% being singletons. Sample: blood. All receptors derive from a woman between 45 and 65 years old with Graves' hyperthyroidism. Both conserved end residues are part of each CDR3. Each record gives: V gene, J gene, D gene, clone size, CDR3 length, CDR3 protein, CDR3 DNA. D genes are given only for firm matches. Size values are once, few and many counts, or a class for expanded clones, and some rows have none.

V: TRBV6-1
J: TRBJ2-1
D: .
size: many
length: 14
CDR3: CASTDGPEYNEQFF
DNA: TGTGCCAGTACCGACGGGCCGGAGTACAATGAGCAGTTCTTC

V: TRBV3-1
J: TRBJ2-4
D: TRBD1
size: many
length: 14
CDR3: CASSPGTGVDIQYF
DNA: TGTGCCAGCAGCCCCGGGACAGGGGTAGACATTCAGTACTTC

V: TRBV10-3
J: TRBJ2-5
D: TRBD1
size: many
length: 16
CDR3: CAISAPAGQGRETQYF
DNA: TGTGCCATCAGTGCTCCCGCGGGACAGGGTAGGGAGACCCAGTACTTC

V: TRBV28
J: TRBJ1-1
D: TRBD1
size: .
length: 15
CDR3: CASSSPGGVRTEAFF
DNA: TGTGCCAGCAGTTCCCCAGGGGGCGTTCGAACTGAAGCTTTCTTT

V: TRBV20-1
J: TRBJ1-5
D: TRBD1
size: .
length: 16
CDR3: CSAPDRGPLANGPQHF
DNA: TGCAGTGCCCCCGACAGGGGCCCCCTGGCCAATGGGCCCCAGCATTTT

V: TRBV7-4
J: TRBJ2-7
D: TRBD2
size: many
length: 16
CDR3: CASSSGGLAGIYEQYF
DNA: TGTGCCAGCAGCTCGGGGGGACTAGCGGGAATTTACGAGCAGTACTTC

V: TRBV3-1
J: TRBJ2-7
D: TRBD2
size: many
length: 17
CDR3: CASSLPPGASGKYEQYF
DNA: TGTGCCAGCAGCCTTCCTCCAGGGGCTAGCGGGAAATACGAGCAGTACTTC

V: TRBV5-4
J: TRBJ2-7
D: TRBD2
size: .
length: 16
CDR3: CASSLLGLAGAYEQYF
DNA: TGTGCCAGCAGCTTGCTCGGACTAGCGGGAGCCTACGAGCAGTACTTC

V: TRBV27
J: TRBJ2-3
D: TRBD2
size: few
length: 16
CDR3: CASSSGLAGVRDTQYF
DNA: TGTGCCAGCAGTTCAGGACTAGCGGGAGTTCGAGATACGCAGTATTTT

V: TRBV7-9
J: TRBJ1-2
D: .
size: many
length: 13
CDR3: CASSPPGDYGYTF
DNA: TGTGCCAGCAGCCCCCCCGGGGACTATGGCTACACCTTC

V: TRBV2
J: TRBJ2-3
D: .
size: .
length: 16
CDR3: CASSEQGTMSTDTQYF
DNA: TGTGCCAGCAGTGAACAGGGGACGATGAGCACAGATACGCAGTATTTT

V: TRBV11-3
J: TRBJ1-4
D: TRBD1
size: many
length: 17
CDR3: CASSLPRPGQREEKLFF
DNA: TGTGCCAGCAGCTTACCCCGCCCGGGACAGAGAGAGGAAAAACTGTTTTTT

V: TRBV29-1
J: TRBJ1-2
D: .
size: few
length: 15
CDR3: CSGDLVGKWDYGYTF
DNA: TGCAGCGGAGATCTAGTAGGAAAGTGGGACTATGGCTACACCTTC

V: TRBV29-1
J: TRBJ1-1
D: TRBD1
size: many
length: 13
CDR3: CSVVGTGLTEAFF
DNA: TGCAGCGTTGTTGGGACAGGGCTAACTGAAGCTTTCTTT

V: TRBV6-8
J: TRBJ2-3
D: .
size: .
length: 12
CDR3: CASKGGTDTQYF
DNA: TGTGCCAGCAAGGGTGGTACAGATACGCAGTATTTT

V: TRBV5-1
J: TRBJ2-5
D: .
size: .
length: 16
CDR3: CASSLSAGNSQETQYF
DNA: TGCGCCAGCAGCCTATCAGCGGGCAACTCCCAAGAGACCCAGTACTTC

V: TRBV27
J: TRBJ2-1
D: .
size: many
length: 13
CDR3: CASTSSPYNEQFF
DNA: TGTGCCAGCACCTCTAGCCCCTACAATGAGCAGTTCTTC

V: TRBV20-1
J: TRBJ1-2
D: .
size: .
length: 14
CDR3: CSAALRRANYGYTF
DNA: TGCAGTGCTGCCCTCAGAAGAGCTAACTATGGCTACACCTTC

V: TRBV4-1
J: TRBJ2-2
D: TRBD1
size: .
length: 18
CDR3: CASSFPPPGQGWTGELFF
DNA: TGTGCCAGCAGCTTCCCACCTCCGGGACAGGGATGGACCGGGGAGCTGTTTTTT

V: TRBV6-2/TRBV6-3
J: TRBJ2-1
D: TRBD2
size: few
length: 17
CDR3: CASSSTRTSGSFNEQFF
DNA: TGTGCCAGCAGTTCAACCCGGACTAGCGGGAGCTTCAATGAGCAGTTCTTC

V: TRBV7-9
J: TRBJ2-7
D: .
size: many
length: 13
CDR3: CATHPQENYEQYF
DNA: TGTGCCACCCACCCCCAGGAAAACTACGAGCAGTACTTC

V: TRBV6-2/TRBV6-3
J: TRBJ2-1
D: .
size: .
length: 14
CDR3: CASSTADNYNEQFF
DNA: TGTGCCAGCAGTACGGCTGACAACTACAATGAGCAGTTCTTC